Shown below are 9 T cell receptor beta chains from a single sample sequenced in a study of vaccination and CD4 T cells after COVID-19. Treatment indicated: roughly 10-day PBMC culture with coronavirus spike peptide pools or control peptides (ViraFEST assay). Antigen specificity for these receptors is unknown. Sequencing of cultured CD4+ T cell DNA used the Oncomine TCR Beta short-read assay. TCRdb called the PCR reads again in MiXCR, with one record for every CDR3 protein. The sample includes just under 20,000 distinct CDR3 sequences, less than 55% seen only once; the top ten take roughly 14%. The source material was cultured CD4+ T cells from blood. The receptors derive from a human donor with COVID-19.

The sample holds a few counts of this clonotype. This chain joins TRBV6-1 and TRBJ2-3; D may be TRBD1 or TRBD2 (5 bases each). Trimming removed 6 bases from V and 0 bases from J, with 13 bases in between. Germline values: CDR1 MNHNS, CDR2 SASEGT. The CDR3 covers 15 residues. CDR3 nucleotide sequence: TGTGCCAGCAGCACGGGACGGCCTAGCACAGATACGCAGTATTTT. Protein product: CASSTGRPSTDTQYF.

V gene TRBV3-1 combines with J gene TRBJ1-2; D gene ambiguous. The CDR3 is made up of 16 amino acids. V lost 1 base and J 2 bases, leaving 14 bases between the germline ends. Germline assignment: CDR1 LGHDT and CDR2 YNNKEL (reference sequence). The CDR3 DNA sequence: TGTGCCAGCAGCCAAGGGGATTCCGGGAGAAACTATGGCTACACCTTC. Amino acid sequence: CASSQGDSGRNYGYTF.

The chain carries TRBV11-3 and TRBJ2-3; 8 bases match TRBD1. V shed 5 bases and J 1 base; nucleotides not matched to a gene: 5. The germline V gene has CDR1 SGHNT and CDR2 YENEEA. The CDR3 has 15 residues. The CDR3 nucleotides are TGTGCCAGCAGCGCCCGACAGGGGCGCACAGATACGCAGTATTTT. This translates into CASSARQGRTDTQYF.

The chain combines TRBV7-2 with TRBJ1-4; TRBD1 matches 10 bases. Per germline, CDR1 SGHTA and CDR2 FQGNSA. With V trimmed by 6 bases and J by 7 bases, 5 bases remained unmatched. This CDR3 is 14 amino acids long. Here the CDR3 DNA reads TGTGCCAGCAGGTTGGACAGGGGGGCTGAAAAACTGTTTTTT. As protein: CASRLDRGAEKLFF.

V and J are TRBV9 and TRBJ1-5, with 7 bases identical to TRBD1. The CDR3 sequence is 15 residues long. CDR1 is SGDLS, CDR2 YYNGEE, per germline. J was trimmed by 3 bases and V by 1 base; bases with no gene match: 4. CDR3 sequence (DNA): TGTGCCAGCAGCGTAACGGGGACAGTCAATCAGCCCCAGCATTTT. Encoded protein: CASSVTGTVNQPQHF.

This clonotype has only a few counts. CDR3 sequence (DNA): TGTGCCAGCAGCCAAAGGGGGCAGGGGGATATCAATCAGCCCCAGCATTTT. It encodes CASSQRGQGDINQPQHF. The chain carries TRBV6-1 and TRBJ1-5, with 7 bases fitting TRBD1. V gave up 6 bases and J gave up 3 bases; unmatched junction bases: 14. Germline CDR1 MNHNS, CDR2 SASEGT. This CDR3 is 17 amino acids long.

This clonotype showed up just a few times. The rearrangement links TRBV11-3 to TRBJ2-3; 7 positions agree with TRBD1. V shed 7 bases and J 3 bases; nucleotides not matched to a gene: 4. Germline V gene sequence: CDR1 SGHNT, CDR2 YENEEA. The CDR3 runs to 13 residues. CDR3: CASNDRATDTQYF. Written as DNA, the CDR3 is TGTGCCAGCAACGACAGGGCTACAGATACGCAGTATTTT.

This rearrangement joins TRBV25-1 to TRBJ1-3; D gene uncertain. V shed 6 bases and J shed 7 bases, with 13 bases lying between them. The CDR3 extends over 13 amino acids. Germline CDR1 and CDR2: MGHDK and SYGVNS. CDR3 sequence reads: CASRRGLGNTIYF. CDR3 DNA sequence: TGTGCCAGCAGGCGAGGTCTGGGTAACACCATATATTTT. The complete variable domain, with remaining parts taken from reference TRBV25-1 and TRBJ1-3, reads EADIYQTPRYLVIGTGKKITLECSQTMGHDKMYWYQQDPGMELHLIHYSYGVNSTEKGDLSSESTVSRIRTEHFPLTLESARPSHTSQYLCASRRGLGNTIYFGEGSWLTVV.

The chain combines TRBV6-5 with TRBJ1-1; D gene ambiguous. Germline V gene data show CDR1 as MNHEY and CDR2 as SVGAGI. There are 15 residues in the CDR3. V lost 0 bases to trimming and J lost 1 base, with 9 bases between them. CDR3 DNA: TGTGCCAGCAGTTACTCGTTATCAGAGAACACTGAAGCTTTCTTT. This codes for CASSYSLSENTEAFF.